This is a list of T cell receptor beta chains from one sample in a study of blood T cells in healthy people across ages. TCRdb reprocessed the 5' RACE reads via MiXCR and lists one record per CDR3 protein. The sample records approximately 900,000 distinct CDR3 sequences, almost 30% being singletons. This same sample was also taken into another study, of T cells of mothers and their children.

Sequenced sample: blood. Receptors originate from a woman in her forties in good health. The CDR3 runs from the conserved cysteine through the conserved F or W. Each record gives: J gene, V gene, clone size, D gene, CDR3 protein, CDR3 DNA. The D gene is left open where the match is weak. Expanded clones get a size class; other rows say once, few or many, or leave the size out.

J gene: TRBJ2-2
V gene: TRBV28
clone size: few
D gene: .
CDR3 protein: CASLRGAGTGELFF
CDR3 DNA: TGTGCCAGCCTGAGGGGCGCGGGCACCGGGGAGTTGTTTTTT

J gene: TRBJ1-2
V gene: TRBV12-3/TRBV12-4
clone size: .
D gene: .
CDR3 protein: CASSRLVGYTF
CDR3 DNA: TGTGCCAGCAGTCGACTGGTTGGCTACACCTTC

J gene: TRBJ1-6
V gene: TRBV7-9
clone size: few
D gene: .
CDR3 protein: CASSLVGSGSPLHF
CDR3 DNA: TGTGCCAGCAGCTTAGTAGGGAGTGGATCACCCCTCCACTTT

J gene: TRBJ2-1
V gene: TRBV12-3/TRBV12-4
clone size: few
D gene: .
CDR3 protein: CASSPRIGGYNEQFF
CDR3 DNA: TGTGCCAGCAGCCCACGGATAGGGGGCTACAATGAGCAGTTCTTC

J gene: TRBJ1-2
V gene: TRBV6-5
clone size: .
D gene: .
CDR3 protein: CASSYSMGRETNYGYTF
CDR3 DNA: TGTGCCAGCAGTTACTCGATGGGGCGGGAGACTAACTATGGCTACACCTTC

J gene: TRBJ2-5
V gene: TRBV4-2
clone size: few
D gene: .
CDR3 protein: CASSQEKYQETQYF
CDR3 DNA: TGTGCCAGCAGCCAAGAGAAATACCAAGAGACCCAGTACTTC

J gene: TRBJ2-1
V gene: TRBV28
clone size: few
D gene: .
CDR3 protein: CASSFSREQFF
CDR3 DNA: TGTGCCAGCAGTTTCTCAAGGGAGCAGTTCTTC

J gene: TRBJ1-1
V gene: TRBV20-1
clone size: many
D gene: TRBD1
CDR3 protein: CSARDWGTANTEAFF
CDR3 DNA: TGCAGTGCTAGAGATTGGGGGACAGCGAACACTGAAGCTTTCTTT

J gene: TRBJ1-5
V gene: TRBV7-2
clone size: .
D gene: TRBD1
CDR3 protein: CASSRRGNNQPQHF
CDR3 DNA: TGTGCCAGCAGCCGCAGGGGGAACAATCAGCCCCAGCATTTT

J gene: TRBJ2-7
V gene: TRBV30
clone size: few
D gene: TRBD2
CDR3 protein: CAWGLAGALLYEQYF
CDR3 DNA: TGTGCCTGGGGACTAGCGGGGGCGCTTCTGTACGAGCAGTACTTC

J gene: TRBJ2-5
V gene: TRBV20-1
clone size: many
D gene: .
CDR3 protein: CSARGGSWQETQYF
CDR3 DNA: TGCAGTGCTAGAGGGGGGAGTTGGCAAGAGACCCAGTACTTC

J gene: TRBJ2-7
V gene: TRBV20-1
clone size: few
D gene: .
CDR3 protein: CSAYLGPTATYEQYF
CDR3 DNA: TGCAGTGCTTACCTCGGCCCTACAGCAACCTACGAGCAGTACTTC

J gene: TRBJ1-1
V gene: TRBV4-1
clone size: .
D gene: .
CDR3 protein: CASSQDLGLGTEAFF
CDR3 DNA: TGCGCCAGCAGCCAAGATCTGGGGTTGGGCACTGAAGCTTTCTTT

J gene: TRBJ2-7
V gene: TRBV7-8
clone size: .
D gene: .
CDR3 protein: CASSLTGNTYEQYF
CDR3 DNA: TGTGCCAGCAGCTTAACCGGGAACACCTACGAGCAGTACTTC

J gene: TRBJ2-1
V gene: TRBV5-1
clone size: .
D gene: TRBD2
CDR3 protein: CASSLAAGGGYNEQFF
CDR3 DNA: TGCGCCAGCAGCTTGGCGGCCGGGGGGGGCTACAATGAGCAGTTCTTC

J gene: TRBJ2-2
V gene: TRBV29-1
clone size: .
D gene: TRBD2
CDR3 protein: CSVDGGGLAGGTGELFF
CDR3 DNA: TGCAGCGTTGATGGGGGAGGACTAGCGGGGGGCACCGGGGAGCTGTTTTTT

J gene: TRBJ2-3
V gene: TRBV5-6
clone size: .
D gene: TRBD2
CDR3 protein: CASSWGLAAQYF
CDR3 DNA: TGTGCCAGCAGCTGGGGACTAGCGGCGCAGTATTTT

J gene: TRBJ2-1
V gene: TRBV7-2
clone size: .
D gene: TRBD1
CDR3 protein: CASSFRRTGNNEQFF
CDR3 DNA: TGTGCCAGCAGCTTTCGTAGGACAGGGAACAATGAGCAGTTCTTC

J gene: TRBJ2-7
V gene: TRBV28
clone size: many
D gene: .
CDR3 protein: CASSPPLSAYEQYF
CDR3 DNA: TGTGCCAGCAGTCCCCCGCTAAGCGCCTACGAGCAGTACTTC

J gene: TRBJ2-5
V gene: TRBV12-3/TRBV12-4
clone size: few
D gene: TRBD1
CDR3 protein: CASSNRDRGRYETQYF
CDR3 DNA: TGTGCCAGCAGTAACCGGGACAGGGGAAGGTACGAGACCCAGTACTTC

J gene: TRBJ1-1
V gene: TRBV18
clone size: few
D gene: TRBD1
CDR3 protein: CASSPGGQPLTEAFF
CDR3 DNA: TGTGCCAGCTCACCAGGGGGACAGCCACTCACTGAAGCTTTCTTT

J gene: TRBJ2-2
V gene: TRBV6-5
clone size: .
D gene: .
CDR3 protein: CASSYGENTGELFF
CDR3 DNA: TGTGCCAGCAGTTACGGAGAGAACACCGGGGAGCTGTTTTTT

J gene: TRBJ1-5
V gene: TRBV5-1
clone size: .
D gene: .
CDR3 protein: CASSLETGRNQPRHF
CDR3 DNA: TGCGCCAGCAGCTTGGAGACAGGACGCAATCAGCCCCGGCATTTT

J gene: TRBJ1-2
V gene: TRBV4-3
clone size: many
D gene: .
CDR3 protein: CASSQDPTRGYYGYTF
CDR3 DNA: TGCGCCAGCAGCCAAGACCCCACGAGAGGTTACTATGGCTACACCTTC

J gene: TRBJ1-2
V gene: TRBV5-1
clone size: few
D gene: TRBD1
CDR3 protein: CASSQAGTAANYGYTF
CDR3 DNA: TGCGCCAGCAGCCAGGCCGGGACAGCAGCTAACTATGGCTACACCTTC

J gene: TRBJ2-7
V gene: TRBV5-1
clone size: many
D gene: TRBD2
CDR3 protein: CASYPVAGAEEQYF
CDR3 DNA: TGCGCCAGCTACCCAGTAGCGGGGGCCGAGGAGCAGTACTTC

J gene: TRBJ1-1
V gene: TRBV7-3
clone size: .
D gene: .
CDR3 protein: CASSFGSRTEAFF
CDR3 DNA: TGTGCCAGCAGCTTCGGTAGCAGGACTGAAGCTTTCTTT

J gene: TRBJ2-3
V gene: TRBV6-4
clone size: .
D gene: TRBD2
CDR3 protein: CASSDQAGGTDTQYF
CDR3 DNA: TGTGCCAGCAGTGACCAAGCGGGGGGCACAGATACGCAGTATTTT

J gene: TRBJ2-4
V gene: TRBV18
clone size: .
D gene: .
CDR3 protein: CASSRAGSIQYF
CDR3 DNA: TGTGCCAGCTCCCGGGCGGGGAGCATTCAGTACTTC

J gene: TRBJ2-1
V gene: TRBV7-9
clone size: .
D gene: .
CDR3 protein: CASSLVSGRNEQFF
CDR3 DNA: TGTGCCAGCAGCTTAGTATCAGGGAGAAATGAGCAGTTCTTC

J gene: TRBJ1-1
V gene: TRBV28
clone size: .
D gene: .
CDR3 protein: CASSFRQMNTEAFF
CDR3 DNA: TGTGCCAGCAGTTTCCGCCAAATGAACACTGAAGCTTTCTTT

J gene: TRBJ1-1
V gene: TRBV28
clone size: few
D gene: .
CDR3 protein: CASSFADVMNTEAFF
CDR3 DNA: TGTGCCAGCAGTTTCGCGGACGTCATGAACACTGAAGCTTTCTTT

J gene: TRBJ2-7
V gene: TRBV7-2
clone size: many
D gene: .
CDR3 protein: CASSFGEGPYEQYF
CDR3 DNA: TGTGCCAGCAGCTTTGGAGAGGGGCCCTACGAGCAGTACTTC

J gene: TRBJ2-1
V gene: TRBV2
clone size: few
D gene: TRBD1
CDR3 protein: CASSETGGTSSYNEQFF
CDR3 DNA: TGTGCCAGCAGCGAGACAGGGGGGACCAGCTCCTACAATGAGCAGTTCTTC

J gene: TRBJ1-1
V gene: TRBV10-3
clone size: .
D gene: .
CDR3 protein: CAISRAGNTEAFF
CDR3 DNA: TGTGCCATCAGTCGAGCAGGGAACACTGAAGCTTTCTTT